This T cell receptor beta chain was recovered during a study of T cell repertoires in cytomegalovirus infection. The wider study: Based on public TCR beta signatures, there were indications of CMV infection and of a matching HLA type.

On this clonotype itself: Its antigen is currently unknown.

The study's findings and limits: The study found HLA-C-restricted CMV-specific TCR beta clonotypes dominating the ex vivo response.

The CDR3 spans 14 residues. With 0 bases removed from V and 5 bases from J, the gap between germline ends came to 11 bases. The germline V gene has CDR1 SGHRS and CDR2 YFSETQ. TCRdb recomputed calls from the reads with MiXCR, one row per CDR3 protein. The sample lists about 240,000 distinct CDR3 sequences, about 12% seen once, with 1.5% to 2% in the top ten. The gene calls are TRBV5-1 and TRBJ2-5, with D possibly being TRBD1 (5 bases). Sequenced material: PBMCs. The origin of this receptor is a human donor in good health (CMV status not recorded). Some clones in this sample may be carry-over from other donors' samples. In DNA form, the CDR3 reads TGCGCCAGCAGCTTGGAGGGGTCTGTCGAGACCCAGTACTTC. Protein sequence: CASSLEGSVETQYF.